This T cell receptor (beta chain) was documented in a study of a mutant IDH1 vaccine in newly diagnosed glioma. Remarks on this clone: Its antigen is currently unknown.

Documented time point: week 23, last vaccination. Doses comprised 300 ug of mutant IDH1 20-mer peptide each, plus topical imiquimod. The protocol was immunoSEQ multiplex PCR, while the TCRdb copy is restricted to in-frame clones and leaves out a portion. The repertoire holds around 78,000 clones, with 65% to 90% as singletons. Here the sequenced sample was PBMCs, taken from a glioma patient whose treatment included an IDH1 peptide vaccine. This receptor was taken from a man younger than 45 with glioma. Some clones in this sample may be carry-over from other donors' samples.

In DNA, the CDR3 is TGTGCCAGTAGTCCAGGAGGGGGCCTTGGCGGGGAGCTGTTTTTT. Protein: CASSPGGGLGGELFF. This chain links TRBV19 with TRBJ2-2, with a tentative D call TRBD1 (7 bases). The V gene lost 5 bases and the J gene lost 7 bases, with 17 bases spanning the gap. Germline CDR1 and CDR2: LNHDA and SQIVND (reference sequence). The CDR3 contains 15 residues.